This is a list of T cell receptor beta chains from one sample in a study. Measured with immunoSEQ multiplex PCR; TCRdb has only the in-frame clones, and not every one. Among about 68,000 clones listed, around 93% were seen once. The specimen was PBMCs. These TCRs come from a middle-aged man with rheumatoid arthritis. Both conserved end residues are part of each CDR3. Fields, in order: V gene, clone size, D gene, J gene, CDR3 length, CDR3 protein, CDR3 DNA. The D gene is left open where the match is weak. Clone sizes are given selectively: once, few, many, or a class where the clone is expanded.

TRBV6-5	.	.	TRBJ1-5	14	CASSYRQGYQPQHF	TGTGCCAGCAGTTATCGGCAGGGGTATCAGCCCCAGCATTTT
TRBV5-1	.	.	TRBJ1-1	14	CASSPFMGDTEAFF	TGCGCCAGCAGCCCCTTCATGGGGGATACTGAAGCTTTCTTT
TRBV5-4	.	TRBD2	TRBJ2-7	14	CASSLAGGPSEQYF	TGTGCCAGCAGCTTAGCGGGGGGTCCTTCCGAGCAGTACTTC
TRBV7-2	.	.	TRBJ1-3	17	CASSLVGLTGGGNTIYF	TGTGCCAGCAGCTTAGTCGGGCTTACAGGCGGGGGAAACACCATATATTTT
TRBV7-3	.	.	TRBJ2-6	16	CASSTGTGSGANVLTF	TGTGCCAGCAGTACCGGCACAGGCTCTGGGGCCAACGTCCTGACTTTC
TRBV20-1	.	.	TRBJ2-5	11	CSVETRETQYF	TGCAGTGTCGAGACTCGAGAGACCCAGTACTTC
TRBV25-1	.	TRBD1	TRBJ2-2	16	CASSGWGTGPTGELFF	TGTGCCAGCAGTGGATGGGGGACAGGGCCCACCGGGGAGCTGTTTTTT
TRBV15	.	TRBD2	TRBJ2-1	16	CATSRDASGSGDEQFF	TGTGCCACCAGCAGAGATGCTAGCGGGAGTGGGGATGAGCAGTTCTTC
TRBV5-6	.	.	TRBJ2-3	15	CASSPGLSSVNTQYF	TGTGCCAGCAGTCCAGGACTATCCTCCGTTAATACGCAGTATTTT
TRBV5-1	.	.	TRBJ2-3	14	CASSLGAEKDTQYF	TGCGCCAGCAGCTTGGGCGCAGAAAAGGATACGCAGTATTTT
TRBV30	once	.	TRBJ1-1	13	CAWSVGINTEAFF	TGTGCCTGGAGTGTAGGCATTAACACTGAAGCTTTCTTT
TRBV9	.	.	TRBJ2-3	16	CASSVARASGTDTQYF	TGTGCCAGCAGCGTAGCTAGGGCTAGCGGCACAGATACGCAGTATTTT
TRBV7-9	.	.	TRBJ2-3	15	CASSPRGASTDTQYF	TGTGCCAGCAGCCCCCGGGGGGCGAGCACAGATACGCAGTATTTT
TRBV7-9	.	TRBD1	TRBJ2-1	15	CASSLGSGQHNEQFF	TGTGCCAGCAGCTTAGGGTCGGGACAGCACAATGAGCAGTTCTTC
TRBV6-5	.	TRBD1	TRBJ2-7	15	CASMNRPTGGYEQYF	TGTGCCAGCATGAACCGCCCCACAGGGGGGTACGAGCAGTACTTC
TRBV12-5	.	.	TRBJ1-1	11	CASGSGTEAFF	TGTGCTAGTGGTAGTGGCACTGAAGCTTTCTTT
TRBV27	.	TRBD2	TRBJ2-1	14	CASSAGEVYNEQFF	TGTGCCAGCAGTGCGGGAGAGGTATACAATGAGCAGTTCTTC
TRBV12-3/TRBV12-4	.	.	TRBJ1-1	10	CASSLGRAFF	TGTGCCAGCAGTTTAGGAAGGGCTTTCTTT
TRBV3-1/TRBV3-2	.	.	TRBJ2-7	14	CASSQEDSSYEQYF	TGTGCCAGCAGCCAAGAAGACAGCTCCTACGAGCAGTACTTC
TRBV6-5	once	.	TRBJ1-4	14	CATKGGSQREKLFF	TGTGCCACCAAAGGAGGGTCCCAGCGAGAAAAACTGTTTTTT
TRBV7-2	once	.	TRBJ1-2	15	CASSSSRNTPYGYTF	TGTGCCAGCAGCTCATCCCGGAACACCCCATATGGCTACACCTTC
TRBV9	.	.	TRBJ2-3	16	CASSARSLISTDTQYF	TGTGCCAGCAGCGCCAGGAGTCTTATTAGCACAGATACGCAGTATTTT
TRBV28	.	.	TRBJ2-7	15	CASSPSDIRSYEQYF	TGTGCCAGCTCCCCATCGGACATCCGATCCTACGAGCAGTACTTC
TRBV28	.	.	TRBJ2-5	11	CASSFEETQYF	TGTGCCAGCAGTTTTGAAGAGACCCAGTACTTC
TRBV7-9	.	.	TRBJ2-2	14	CASSPGVNTGELFF	TGTGCCAGCAGCCCGGGAGTGAACACCGGGGAGCTGTTTTTT
TRBV7-3	.	.	TRBJ1-1	13	CASSLGGGTEAFF	TGTGCCAGCAGCCTTGGCGGGGGCACTGAAGCTTTCTTT
TRBV18	.	.	TRBJ2-5	15	CASSPTAGTRETQYF	TGTGCCAGCTCACCGACGGCGGGGACGCGAGAGACCCAGTACTTC
TRBV5-8	.	.	TRBJ2-2	15	CASRAQVAGTGELFF	TGTGCCAGCAGAGCCCAGGTGGCCGGTACCGGGGAGCTGTTTTTT
TRBV18	.	.	TRBJ1-1	14	CASSLTGRDTEAFF	TGTGCCAGCTCACTGACAGGTCGCGACACTGAAGCTTTCTTT
TRBV9	.	TRBD1	TRBJ1-2	14	CASSGPRDSYGYTF	TGTGCCAGCAGCGGACCCCGGGACAGCTATGGCTACACCTTC
TRBV3-1/TRBV3-2	.	.	TRBJ1-2	14	CASSLNAGQDGYTF	TGTGCCAGCAGCCTGAATGCGGGGCAGGACGGCTACACCTTC
TRBV7-2	once	.	TRBJ2-5	11	CASSLAETQYF	TGTGCCAGCAGCTTAGCAGAGACCCAGTACTTC
TRBV3-1/TRBV3-2	.	.	TRBJ2-2	14	CASSQNPVAGELFF	TGTGCCAGCAGCCAAAACCCCGTTGCCGGGGAGCTGTTTTTT
TRBV9	.	TRBD2	TRBJ2-1	14	CASSVISGSDEQFF	TGTGCCAGCAGCGTAATTAGCGGGAGCGATGAGCAGTTCTTC
TRBV11-1	.	.	TRBJ1-1	14	CASSAHNMNTEAFF	TGTGCCAGCAGCGCCCATAATATGAACACTGAAGCTTTCTTT
TRBV19	.	TRBD2	TRBJ2-7	17	CASSIRSTSGGRYEQYF	TGTGCCAGTAGTATTCGATCTACTAGCGGGGGGCGCTACGAGCAGTACTTC
TRBV18	.	.	TRBJ1-2	15	CASSPAAEFNYGYTF	TGTGCCAGCTCACCCGCCGCAGAGTTCAACTATGGCTACACCTTC
TRBV5-6	.	TRBD2	TRBJ2-7	15	CASSPSGPISYEQYF	TGTGCCAGCAGTCCTAGCGGGCCGATCTCCTACGAGCAGTACTTC
TRBV6-5	.	.	TRBJ2-5	14	CASSYVRERETQYF	TGTGCCAGCAGTTACGTCCGGGAGAGGGAGACCCAGTACTTC
TRBV24-1	.	.	TRBJ2-1	16	CATGKSPSDYYNEQFF	TGTGCCACCGGAAAAAGTCCTAGCGACTACTACAATGAGCAGTTCTTC
TRBV6-1	.	TRBD1	TRBJ2-7	16	CASSEIGGYSSYEQYF	TGTGCCAGCAGTGAAATAGGGGGCTATAGTTCCTACGAGCAGTACTTC
TRBV19	.	TRBD1	TRBJ2-1	13	CAAAGGSYNEQFF	TGTGCAGCGGCAGGGGGCTCCTACAATGAGCAGTTCTTC
TRBV7-6	.	TRBD2	TRBJ2-1	16	CASSLPLAGIIDEQFF	TGTGCCAGCAGCTTACCACTAGCGGGAATTATAGATGAGCAGTTCTTC
TRBV28	.	TRBD1	TRBJ1-4	13	CASWGQGNEKLFF	TGTGCCAGCTGGGGACAGGGTAATGAAAAACTGTTTTTT
TRBV3-1/TRBV3-2	few	.	TRBJ1-4	14	CASSQETAGEKLFF	TGTGCCAGCAGCCAAGAGACAGCGGGAGAAAAACTGTTTTTT
TRBV6-1	.	.	TRBJ2-6	13	CASLTLGANVLTF	TGTGCCAGCCTGACACTCGGGGCCAACGTCCTGACTTTC
TRBV9	.	.	TRBJ2-7	14	CASSGSRGDYEQYF	TGTGCCAGCAGCGGGAGTAGAGGGGATTACGAGCAGTACTTC
TRBV19	.	.	TRBJ1-1	14	CASRQAGAITEAFF	TGTGCCAGTAGACAGGCGGGGGCGATCACTGAAGCTTTCTTT
TRBV9	.	.	TRBJ2-3	16	CASSVGPRHKTDTQYF	TGTGCCAGCAGCGTAGGCCCCCGCCACAAGACAGATACGCAGTATTTT
TRBV18	.	TRBD1	TRBJ2-1	16	CASSPLGQGAYNEQFF	TGTGCCAGCTCACCACTCGGACAGGGGGCCTACAATGAGCAGTTCTTC
TRBV10-3	.	TRBD2	TRBJ2-1	16	CAISESGLAGNNEQFF	TGTGCCATCAGTGAGTCAGGACTAGCGGGGAACAATGAGCAGTTCTTC
TRBV15	.	.	TRBJ2-5	15	CATSSDGQSQETQYF	TGTGCCACCAGCAGCGACGGACAGAGCCAAGAGACCCAGTACTTC
TRBV5-8	.	.	TRBJ1-6	15	CASSFRQGYNSPLHF	TGTGCCAGCAGCTTTCGGCAGGGCTATAATTCACCCCTCCACTTT